The 10 T cell receptor beta chains listed next were all sequenced from one sample in a study of blood T cell repertoires in COVID-19. Assay used: immunoSEQ multiplex PCR; TCRdb lists only in-frame clones, some missing. The sample lists 60,000 to 70,000 clones, 80% to 95% occurring once. Specimen: peripheral blood. The receptors shown here come from a human donor with active COVID-19. The donor label of this sample is uncertain.

The J gene is TRBJ2-5, the V gene TRBV5-4; 9 bases are a match to TRBD1. V dropped 0 bases and J dropped 3; count of bases not matched to a gene: 0. In germline, CDR1 is SGHNT, CDR2 YYREEE (reference sequence). The length of the CDR3 is 14 residues. The CDR3 region has the DNA TGTGCCAGCAGCTTGGGGACAGGGGAAGAGACCCAGTACTTC. Its translation: CASSLGTGEETQYF. The entire variable domain, with the rest obtained from reference TRBV5-4 and TRBJ2-5, is as follows: ETGVTQSPTHLIKTRGQQVTLRCSSQSGHNTVSWYQQALGQGPQFIFQYYREEENGRGNFPPRFSGLQFPNYSSELNVNALELDDSALYLCASSLGTGEETQYFGPGTRLLVL.

The chain employs TRBV5-6 and TRBJ2-7, with 12 bases that match TRBD2. Germline V gene sequence: CDR1 SGHDT, CDR2 YYEEEE. The ends lost 1 base at V and 7 bases at J; junction bases unmatched: 6. The CDR3 totals 15 residues. The CDR3 reads CASSLRLAGAREQYF. The CDR3 DNA sequence: TGTGCCAGCAGCTTGAGACTAGCGGGAGCGAGAGAGCAGTACTTC.

DNA for the CDR3: TGTGCCAGCAGTATCTCAGGGAGGGGCTACACCTTC. This codes for CASSISGRGYTF. The rearrangement joins TRBV27 to TRBJ1-2, with a possible D match to TRBD1 (5 bases). Trimming shortened V by 5 bases and J by 8 bases, and 12 bases separated the two germline ends. Germline lookup yields CDR1 MNHEY and CDR2 SMNVEV (reference sequence). This CDR3 contains 12 residues.

The gene calls are TRBV6-2 or TRBV6-3 and TRBJ1-1; no clear D gene. The V gene lost 5 bases and the J gene lost 3 bases, with 13 bases spanning the gap. CDR1 is MNHEY and CDR2 is SVGEGT in the germline V gene. CDR3 length equals 14 residues. The chain's CDR3 is CASSQNTGYTEAFF. Written as DNA, the CDR3 is TGTGCCAGCAGTCAAAACACGGGGTACACTGAAGCTTTCTTT.

V gene TRBV4-3 combines with J gene TRBJ2-3, with D tentatively TRBD2 (5 bases). There are 16 residues in the CDR3. Trimming took off 1 base at V and 3 bases at J, with 14 bases between the two ends. Germline CDR1 LGHNA, CDR2 YSLEER. CDR3 nucleotide sequence: TGCGCCAGCAGCCAAGTGTCCGGGCTAGCAACAGATACGCAGTATTTT. Encoded protein: CASSQVSGLATDTQYF.

The rearrangement joins TRBV10-3 to TRBJ1-3; D is possibly TRBD1 (5 bases). Trimming stripped 6 bases from V and 2 bases from J, with 17 bases between. CDR3 length equals 16 residues. Germline CDR1 reads ENHRY; CDR2 reads SYGVKD. Here the CDR3 reads CAIRVSQGVAGNTIYF. CDR3 nucleotide sequence: TGTGCCATCAGAGTGTCCCAGGGTGTCGCTGGAAACACCATATATTTT.

The chain employs TRBV5-1 and TRBJ1-5; a possible D gene is TRBD1 (5 bases). This CDR3 is built from 15 residues. The germline CDR1 and CDR2 sequences are SGHRS and YFSETQ. V was trimmed by 1 base and J by 7 bases, leaving 15 bases between them. The CDR3 reads CASSLMGSGGQPQHF. CDR3 DNA sequence: TGCGCCAGCAGCTTGATGGGGTCTGGGGGGCAGCCCCAGCATTTT.

The rearrangement uses TRBV11-1 and TRBJ2-6; D possibly corresponds to TRBD1 (5 bases). The germline V gene encodes CDR1 SGHAT and CDR2 FQDESV (reference sequence). This CDR3 region has 15 residues. Trimming shortened V by 2 bases and J by 3 bases, and 8 bases separated the two germline ends. CDR3 protein: CASSLQGSGANVLTF. The CDR3 nucleotides read TGTGCCAGCAGCTTACAGGGAAGTGGGGCCAACGTCCTGACTTTC.

V and J are TRBV12-3 or TRBV12-4 and TRBJ2-7, with D unresolved. Trimming pared 3 bases from V and 1 base from J, leaving 7 bases between. This CDR3 is built from 13 residues. This CDR3 is CASSFHRSYEQYF. CDR3 coding DNA: TGTGCCAGCAGTTTTCACAGATCCTACGAGCAGTACTTC.

The V and J genes are TRBV7-3 and TRBJ2-7, with 9 nucleotides matching TRBD1. The CDR3 sequence is 15 residues long. Trimming took 2 bases from V and 4 from J; bases not matched to a gene: 6. CDR1 is SGHTA and CDR2 is FQGTGA in the germline V gene. CDR3: CASSLSGTGRYEQYF. The DNA for the CDR3 is TGTGCCAGCAGCTTATCCGGGACAGGGAGATACGAGCAGTACTTC.